This T cell receptor (beta chain) was sequenced for a study of blood T cell repertoires in COVID-19. Across the study: PBMCs, B-cell-depleted T cells, or T cells provided the cDNA or gDNA that made up the material.

A Seattle source enrolled patients during active infection and followed them longitudinally. Original processing methods: It was from reference gene primer amplification that nucleated cell counts were estimated. The method was immunoSEQ multiplex PCR; TCRdb's version includes in-frame clones alone and lacks a portion of them. D and trimming come from the DNA, and the V and J calls and clone size come from that table. The sample shows about 140,000 clones, over 80% of them seen only once. Sequenced input: peripheral blood. The TCR was taken from a young man with COVID-19, enrolled during active disease.

The CDR3 DNA sequence: TGTGCCAGCAGCTTTCAGACAGGCAGCACAGATACGCAGTATTTT. Amino acid sequence: CASSFQTGSTDTQYF. The chain carries TRBV11-2 and TRBJ2-3; D may be TRBD1 (6 bases). The CDR3 is 15 residues long. With 3 bases removed from V and 0 bases from J, the gap between germline ends came to 10 bases. Germline V gene sequence: CDR1 SGHAT, CDR2 FQNNGV. The full variable domain, its missing parts supplied by reference TRBV11-2 and TRBJ2-3, is EAGVAQSPRYKIIEKRQSVAFWCNPISGHATLYWYQQILGQGPKLLIQFQNNGVVDDSQLPKDRFSAERLKGVDSTLKIQPAKLEDSAVYLCASSFQTGSTDTQYFGPGTRLTVL.